The T cell receptor (beta chain) under discussion was sequenced for a study of T cells of healthy individuals (dated by TCRdb to 2017 to 2018). Preparation of the library involved 5' RACE. TCRdb records Illumina MiSeq as the sequencer. TCRdb reanalyzed the raw reads on its own, using fastp at Q25 for trimming and MiXCR for clone calling, and kept in-frame beta chains. Entries are consolidated by CDR3 protein sequence, retaining the most common genes and DNA. For this sample there are tens of thousands of distinct CDR3 sequences; about 15% appear just once. The ten largest clonotypes hold 15% to 20% of the sample. With respect to this clonotype: Its antigen is currently not known. It has no much larger one-base neighbor in the sample; base qualities were not kept.

Sequences SGHTA (CDR1) and FQGNSA (CDR2) are obtained from the germline V gene. The CDR3 runs 15 residues from the cysteine to the phenylalanine. The retained sequence is limited to the CDR3, 45 bases, with the frame set at the first base. The junction shows trimming of 5 bases on V and 2 bases on J, plus 16 bases between the germline ends. Rearrangement joined TRBV7-2 to TRBJ2-7, with the D segment possibly TRBD1 or TRBD2, each aligning over 5 bases. The receptor was isolated from a human donor in good health. At the DNA level, the sequence is TGTGCCAGCAGCCGCTCCGGGGCGGTAACCTACGAGCAGTACTTC. It specifies CASSRSGAVTYEQYF.